Sample share makes the clone carrying this TCR beta chain medium-sized. Preparation of the TCRbeta library involved a method that used unique molecular identifiers. Via MiXCR, TCRdb re-called the PCR reads, giving one row per CDR3 protein. The sample holds some 16,000 distinct CDR3 sequences, about 4.7% seen once. The entry originates in a study of T-cell reconstitution after alpha-beta-depleted transplantation in children. Sequenced material: PBMCs, taken before TCRalphabeta/CD19-depleted stem cell transplant. The sequence was collected from a boy between 5 and 17 years old with acute lymphoblastic leukemia, due to receive a stem cell transplant.

CDR3 sequence reads: CSASRTGGGKNIQYF. CDR3 sequence (DNA): TGCAGTGCTTCCCGGACAGGGGGAGGGAAAAACATTCAGTACTTC. The chain employs TRBV20-1 and TRBJ2-4, with 10 bases lining up with TRBD1. Germline CDR1 is DFQATT and CDR2 is SNEGSKA (reference sequence). The CDR3 length is 15 residues. J was trimmed by 4 bases and V by 5 bases; bases with no gene match: 8.